The rows below give T cell receptor beta chains drawn from one sample of a study of shared clonotypes between healthy human individuals. This table comes from immunoSEQ multiplex PCR, and its TCRdb copy is limited to in-frame clones, with some not included. Among around 2.3 million clones listed, approximately 94% were seen once. Sequencing was done on a sample of naive CD4+ T cells sorted from blood. The receptor source for this set is a man younger than 35 in good health. CDR3s include the opening cysteine and the closing phenylalanine or tryptophan. The D gene is left open where the match is weak. A clone size is listed for some rows: how often the clone was seen (once, few, many), or a class if it is expanded.

D gene: -
clone size: -
J gene: TRBJ2-7
V gene: TRBV5-1
CDR3 length: 12
CDR3 protein: CASSLTPDEQYF
CDR3 DNA: TGCGCCAGCAGCTTGACCCCCGACGAGCAGTACTTC

D gene: -
clone size: -
J gene: TRBJ2-3
V gene: TRBV4-1
CDR3 length: 16
CDR3 protein: CASSQVGTGSTDTQYF
CDR3 DNA: TGCGCCAGCAGCCAAGTAGGAACAGGCAGCACAGATACGCAGTATTTT

D gene: TRBD2
clone size: -
J gene: TRBJ2-7
V gene: TRBV5-1
CDR3 length: 13
CDR3 protein: CASSVGLAYEQYF
CDR3 DNA: TGCGCCAGCAGCGTGGGACTAGCCTACGAGCAGTACTTC

D gene: TRBD2
clone size: -
J gene: TRBJ2-7
V gene: TRBV4-1
CDR3 length: 15
CDR3 protein: CASSQVISGRWEQYF
CDR3 DNA: TGCGCCAGCAGCCAAGTGATTAGCGGGAGATGGGAGCAGTACTTC

D gene: -
clone size: -
J gene: TRBJ1-1
V gene: TRBV18
CDR3 length: 15
CDR3 protein: CASSPGEGGNTEAFF
CDR3 DNA: TGTGCCAGCTCACCCGGGGAGGGGGGGAACACTGAAGCTTTCTTT

D gene: -
clone size: -
J gene: TRBJ1-5
V gene: TRBV5-6
CDR3 length: 16
CDR3 protein: CASSLGTGLGNQPQHF
CDR3 DNA: TGTGCCAGCAGCCTTGGGACCGGACTAGGCAATCAGCCCCAGCATTTT

D gene: -
clone size: -
J gene: TRBJ2-2
V gene: TRBV7-2
CDR3 length: 14
CDR3 protein: CASNGGISSGELFF
CDR3 DNA: TGTGCCAGCAATGGGGGGATTTCGTCCGGGGAGCTGTTTTTT

D gene: TRBD2
clone size: once
J gene: TRBJ2-7
V gene: TRBV6-5
CDR3 length: 14
CDR3 protein: CASSQRGPPGEQYF
CDR3 DNA: TGTGCCAGCAGTCAGCGGGGACCCCCGGGCGAGCAGTACTTC

D gene: -
clone size: -
J gene: TRBJ2-2
V gene: TRBV5-6
CDR3 length: 14
CDR3 protein: CASSYGGVAGELFF
CDR3 DNA: TGTGCCAGCAGCTACGGTGGAGTAGCCGGGGAGCTGTTTTTT

D gene: TRBD2
clone size: -
J gene: TRBJ2-5
V gene: TRBV5-1
CDR3 length: 15
CDR3 protein: CASSRASGSSETQYF
CDR3 DNA: TGCGCCAGCAGCAGAGCTAGCGGGAGTTCTGAGACCCAGTACTTC

D gene: -
clone size: -
J gene: TRBJ2-7
V gene: TRBV7-6
CDR3 length: 15
CDR3 protein: CASSLDLPSPYEQYF
CDR3 DNA: TGTGCCAGCAGCTTAGACCTACCAAGCCCCTACGAGCAGTACTTC

D gene: TRBD2
clone size: -
J gene: TRBJ2-7
V gene: TRBV18
CDR3 length: 14
CDR3 protein: CASSPGLAGAGQYF
CDR3 DNA: TGTGCCAGCTCACCAGGACTAGCGGGGGCAGGGCAGTACTTC

D gene: -
clone size: once
J gene: TRBJ1-3
V gene: TRBV6-1
CDR3 length: 15
CDR3 protein: CASSAVGGAGNTIYF
CDR3 DNA: TGTGCCAGCAGTGCCGTGGGGGGGGCTGGAAACACCATATATTTT

D gene: -
clone size: -
J gene: TRBJ1-5
V gene: TRBV5-1
CDR3 length: 15
CDR3 protein: CASSQWGSSNQPQHF
CDR3 DNA: TGCGCCAGCAGCCAATGGGGTAGCAGCAATCAGCCCCAGCATTTT

D gene: TRBD1
clone size: -
J gene: TRBJ2-3
V gene: TRBV6-5
CDR3 length: 14
CDR3 protein: CASKAGQVGDTQYF
CDR3 DNA: TGTGCCAGCAAGGCGGGACAGGTTGGGGATACGCAGTATTTT

D gene: -
clone size: -
J gene: TRBJ2-1
V gene: TRBV7-2
CDR3 length: 14
CDR3 protein: CASSFGQYYNEQFF
CDR3 DNA: TGTGCCAGCAGCTTCGGACAGTATTACAATGAGCAGTTCTTC

D gene: -
clone size: -
J gene: TRBJ2-3
V gene: TRBV5-5
CDR3 length: 14
CDR3 protein: CASSPQGLTDTQYF
CDR3 DNA: TGTGCCAGCAGCCCTCAGGGGCTCACAGATACGCAGTATTTT

D gene: -
clone size: once
J gene: TRBJ2-2
V gene: TRBV7-2
CDR3 length: 14
CDR3 protein: CASTRLVGTGELFF
CDR3 DNA: TGTGCCAGCACCCGACTAGTGGGCACCGGGGAGCTGTTTTTT

D gene: -
clone size: once
J gene: TRBJ1-5
V gene: TRBV7-2
CDR3 length: 15
CDR3 protein: CASSILPGPTQPQHF
CDR3 DNA: TGTGCCAGCAGCATCCTACCGGGACCTACGCAGCCCCAGCATTTT

D gene: -
clone size: -
J gene: TRBJ2-2
V gene: TRBV5-4
CDR3 length: 16
CDR3 protein: CASSLALGQNTGELFF
CDR3 DNA: TGTGCCAGCAGCTTGGCTTTGGGACAGAACACCGGGGAGCTGTTTTTT

D gene: -
clone size: once
J gene: TRBJ2-1
V gene: TRBV28
CDR3 length: 14
CDR3 protein: CASNSGQIYNEQFF
CDR3 DNA: TGTGCCAGTAATTCCGGGCAGATCTACAATGAGCAGTTCTTC

D gene: -
clone size: -
J gene: TRBJ2-1
V gene: TRBV5-5
CDR3 length: 13
CDR3 protein: CASSLGLVNEQFF
CDR3 DNA: TGTGCCAGCAGCTTGGGTCTAGTCAATGAGCAGTTCTTC

D gene: TRBD1
clone size: few
J gene: TRBJ1-4
V gene: TRBV15
CDR3 length: 14
CDR3 protein: CATSTGQGNEKLFF
CDR3 DNA: TGTGCCACCAGCACGGGACAGGGGAATGAAAAACTGTTTTTT

D gene: -
clone size: -
J gene: TRBJ2-5
V gene: TRBV30
CDR3 length: 15
CDR3 protein: CAWSLTRGYMETQYF
CDR3 DNA: TGTGCCTGGAGTCTAACTAGGGGGTACATGGAGACCCAGTACTTC

D gene: -
clone size: -
J gene: TRBJ2-7
V gene: TRBV4-2
CDR3 length: 12
CDR3 protein: CASSSGWYEQYF
CDR3 DNA: TGTGCCAGCAGCTCAGGGTGGTACGAGCAGTACTTC

D gene: TRBD2
clone size: -
J gene: TRBJ2-5
V gene: TRBV7-8
CDR3 length: 16
CDR3 protein: CASSPRTSGNQETQYF
CDR3 DNA: TGTGCCAGCAGCCCCCGGACTAGCGGGAACCAAGAGACCCAGTACTTC

D gene: -
clone size: -
J gene: TRBJ2-7
V gene: TRBV18
CDR3 length: 12
CDR3 protein: CASSPMTYEQYF
CDR3 DNA: TGTGCCAGCTCACCCATGACCTACGAGCAGTACTTC

D gene: -
clone size: -
J gene: TRBJ2-1
V gene: TRBV5-1
CDR3 length: 16
CDR3 protein: CASSLAGISRGNEQFF
CDR3 DNA: TGCGCCAGCAGCTTGGCCGGCATTAGTCGGGGCAATGAGCAGTTCTTC

D gene: -
clone size: -
J gene: TRBJ2-1
V gene: TRBV7-4
CDR3 length: 21
CDR3 protein: CASKVCVRLVVPALSYNEQFF
CDR3 DNA: TGTGCCAGCAAGGTTTGCGTTAGGCTCGTGGTCCCAGCCCTTTCCTACAATGAGCAGTTCTTC

D gene: -
clone size: -
J gene: TRBJ2-5
V gene: TRBV6-6
CDR3 length: 14
CDR3 protein: CASSLGAAQETQYF
CDR3 DNA: TGTGCCAGCAGCCTAGGAGCAGCGCAAGAGACCCAGTACTTC

D gene: TRBD1
clone size: -
J gene: TRBJ2-1
V gene: TRBV6-5
CDR3 length: 16
CDR3 protein: CASSYGTAIINNEQFF
CDR3 DNA: TGTGCCAGCAGTTACGGGACAGCGATAATTAACAATGAGCAGTTCTTC

D gene: TRBD2
clone size: once
J gene: TRBJ2-5
V gene: TRBV5-1
CDR3 length: 14
CDR3 protein: CASSPLAGEETQYF
CDR3 DNA: TGCGCCAGCAGCCCTCTAGCGGGGGAGGAGACCCAGTACTTC

D gene: -
clone size: -
J gene: TRBJ2-6
V gene: TRBV10-3
CDR3 length: 15
CDR3 protein: CAISGGVSGANVLTF
CDR3 DNA: TGTGCCATCAGTGGGGGTGTCTCTGGGGCCAACGTCCTGACTTTC

D gene: TRBD1
clone size: -
J gene: TRBJ1-2
V gene: TRBV15
CDR3 length: 14
CDR3 protein: CATRTGGTAYGYTF
CDR3 DNA: TGTGCCACCAGAACCGGTGGGACAGCCTATGGCTACACCTTC

D gene: -
clone size: once
J gene: TRBJ2-4
V gene: TRBV6-6
CDR3 length: 14
CDR3 protein: CASSGEVAKNIQYF
CDR3 DNA: TGTGCCAGCAGCGGGGAGGTAGCCAAAAACATTCAGTACTTC

D gene: -
clone size: -
J gene: TRBJ2-5
V gene: TRBV10-3
CDR3 length: 15
CDR3 protein: CAISGGDIKSETQYF
CDR3 DNA: TGTGCCATCAGTGGCGGAGACATCAAAAGCGAGACCCAGTACTTC

D gene: TRBD1
clone size: -
J gene: TRBJ2-1
V gene: TRBV7-2
CDR3 length: 15
CDR3 protein: CASSSWTGVDNEQFF
CDR3 DNA: TGTGCCAGCAGCTCCTGGACAGGGGTCGACAATGAGCAGTTCTTC

D gene: TRBD1
clone size: -
J gene: TRBJ2-7
V gene: TRBV7-9
CDR3 length: 15
CDR3 protein: CASRTGQLNSYEQYF
CDR3 DNA: TGTGCCAGCCGCACGGGACAGCTAAACTCCTACGAGCAGTACTTC

D gene: TRBD2
clone size: once
J gene: TRBJ2-7
V gene: TRBV19
CDR3 length: 16
CDR3 protein: CASSPTATSVGYEQYF
CDR3 DNA: TGTGCCAGTAGCCCTACGGCCACTAGCGTGGGCTACGAGCAGTACTTC

D gene: -
clone size: -
J gene: TRBJ1-4
V gene: TRBV11-2
CDR3 length: 15
CDR3 protein: CASSLGQGLNEKLFF
CDR3 DNA: TGTGCCAGCAGCTTAGGGCAGGGGCTTAATGAAAAACTGTTTTTT

D gene: TRBD1
clone size: -
J gene: TRBJ2-7
V gene: TRBV5-1
CDR3 length: 15
CDR3 protein: CASSSQQGASYEQYF
CDR3 DNA: TGCGCCAGCAGCTCCCAACAGGGGGCGTCCTACGAGCAGTACTTC

D gene: -
clone size: -
J gene: TRBJ1-6
V gene: TRBV27
CDR3 length: 16
CDR3 protein: CASSLSREGSNSPLHF
CDR3 DNA: TGTGCCAGCAGTTTATCCCGGGAGGGGTCTAATTCACCCCTCCACTTT